This T cell receptor beta chain was found in a study of cytomegalovirus exposure and HLA in healthy donors (dated by TCRdb to the late 2010s). For context, the study as a whole: According to an earlier analysis of 450 to 650 of the donors, about 179 million T cells yielded roughly 110 million unique TCR beta sequences and about 280 Gb of sequence data. Among the 398 genotyped donors, about 83% belonged to the genetic ancestry cluster associated with self-reported Caucasian donors. Both class I and class II loci were covered by HLA typing, at four-digit resolution. Donor age, sex, ethnicity and CMV serostatus were compiled alongside the repertoire data. All discovery cohort repertoires had been generated using a single sequencing platform. Typing coverage differed by locus: A, B, C, DRB1 and DQB1 were typed in about 620-630 donors, DQA1 in about 560, DPA1 in around 600, and DPB1 in roughly 470. Among around 400 genotyped donors of the cohort, an average of around 250,000 unique TCR beta nucleotide sequences was sequenced per donor, of which roughly 17% were non-productive. About 280 gigabases of sequencing data and 70 million to 100 million unique TCR sequences made up an early release that covered approximately 700 HLA-typed donors. Rather than drawing on any new phenotypic data, the later analysis identified candidate immune exposures from TCR beta sequences and the way those sequences occurred across donors. The study aimed to test whether cataloging public T cell receptors could reveal signatures of past pathogen exposure. A later genetic analysis took genome-wide SNP genotypes for about 55% of the 666 donors and used that subset as a discovery cohort. Four to six DR-DQ haplotypes were handled as single units for association and clustering because linkage in the cohort was strong. A later analysis re-examined previously published TCR beta repertoires from roughly 650 donors and added high-resolution HLA genotyping to investigate patterns of TCR occurrence. To predict cytomegalovirus infection status, the study brought together high-throughput TCR immunosequencing, statistical association of individual TCRs with disease status, and machine learning. In addition to the first cohort of roughly 670 subjects, a separate validation cohort of 120 different subjects was used. The study profiled the T cell repertoires of 500 to 800 subjects by immunosequencing and related them to cytomegalovirus serostatus. To decide whether each TCR beta V gene segment behaved as functional or pseudogenic, an earlier analysis of over 500 of the donors relied on high-throughput TCR beta sequencing.

The cohort consisted of some 670 healthy bone marrow donors. Cohort members were all nominally healthy when sampled, although unrecorded immune exposures were likely present. The donor was CMV seronegative and belonged to the group of 352 seronegative cohort members. Each donor provided a peripheral blood sample, and peripheral blood mononuclear cells were used for TCR beta sequencing. The Qiagen DNeasy Blood Extraction Kit was used to extract genomic DNA from the blood cell samples. Remarks on this clone: It lacks a known antigen. No base quality information exists; no much larger clone differs at one position.

Paper-wide results and their limitations: A group of highly shared sequence variants was considered likely to be a technical artifact of the sequencing pipeline. The authors suggested that the approach could potentially be extended to other disease states and immunological phenotypes. A later analysis associated 15,000 to 20,000 TCR beta sequences with specific HLA alleles at a false discovery rate of 0.05. A total of 150 or so TCR beta chains were listed by the study as associated with cytomegalovirus. In a later analysis, most CMV-associated TCR beta chains were found to appear HLA-restricted, with HLA associations seemingly driven largely by CMV exposure. While some public TCRs were present in many individuals, most TCR sequences turned up only very rarely across donors. A further reported finding was that TCR beta sequences accurately predicted the HLA-A and HLA-B alleles for most subjects in the first cohort. CMV serostatus was the only immune exposure information available for the cohort. Because some donors lacked HLA typing at each locus, the association tests relied only on the typed subset. In this cohort, only TCR beta chains were sequenced, and detectable features were limited by the absence of alpha or paired-chain data. Broadly in line with IMGT annotations, most TCR beta V segments showed up in productive rearrangements about 87% or about 30% of the time in an earlier analysis of 450 to 600 of the donors. The 87-base-pair reads could not distinguish some IMGT-functional V segments, including TRBV6-2 and TRBV6-3, so those segments were excluded. In a later analysis, HLA-associated TCR beta chains were found to be more clonally expanded and to have lower generation probabilities than equally common non-associated chains. When HLA alleles, especially DR and DQ, strongly co-occurred, TCR associations were difficult to assign to individual alleles. According to a later analysis, TCR association rates differed among HLA loci, with DRB1 alleles showing the most associated TCRs and HLA-C alleles showing the fewest. In both the original and validation cohorts, the classifier was reported to diagnose cytomegalovirus status with high specificity and sensitivity. In a later genetic analysis, a missense DCLRE1C variant was associated with V-gene and J-gene trimming of TCR beta chains, and the association was replicated in an independent cohort. In vitro tests confirmed that three of the cytomegalovirus-associated TCR beta chains recognize cytomegalovirus antigens. The earlier analysis of around 600 of the donors excluded fewer than 20 rarely observed V segments, including chromosome 9 orphons, because counts were too low. Correlated functional status among segregating V segments might reflect linkage disequilibrium, but an unknown experimental factor could not be ruled out. A later genetic analysis reported fewer N-insertions in productive TCRs among donors in an Asian-associated ancestry cluster than the roughly 700-donor mean. Roughly uniform sequencing depth across donors was assumed in presence/absence analyses, although this assumption may not hold. Several of the top co-occurrence clusters appeared to be linked to parvovirus B19, influenza, CMV and Epstein-Barr virus, according to a later analysis.

The library was produced with the immunoSEQ multiplex PCR assay. For the multiplex PCR, a mixture combining 60 forward primers for TCR Vbeta segments and 13 reverse primers for TCR Jbeta segments was used. Amplification of the CDR3 region of rearranged TCR beta genes was performed with a multiplex PCR assay on genomic DNA. The Illumina HiSeq System was used to sequence the amplified TCR beta libraries as 87-base-pair reads. The study's own analysis went as follows. Across the 500 to 750 repertoires, a later analysis counted approximately 75 million unique TCR beta chains, roughly 11 million of which were shared by at least two donors. To remove PCR and sequencing errors, raw reads were error-corrected and collapsed into unique sequences using a nearest-neighbor algorithm that merged closely related sequences. CDR3 sequences were aligned to IMGT reference sequences to assign V, D and J gene segments. For a sequence to be retained, at least a six-nucleotide match to both a V gene segment and a J gene segment was required. A rearrangement counted as productive if the CDR3 had no stop codons and remained in frame with V and J, and every other rearrangement counted as non-productive. CDR3 was defined according to IMGT convention as the region running from the second conserved V-encoded cysteine to the conserved J-encoded phenylalanine. The earlier analysis of around 640 of the donors excluded sequences that lacked an unambiguous match to a single V gene segment. An earlier analysis of several hundred of the donors called V segments functional above 56.7% productive rearrangements and segregating when the between-donor standard deviation exceeded 5%. A statistical classification framework was built for diagnosing cytomegalovirus status from the catalog of TCR beta chain sequences. In a later analysis, TCR nucleotide sequences were compared against IMGT/GENE-DB human TR gene sequences so that V and J genes could be assigned. Using the TCRdist pipeline, a later analysis assigned CDR3 sequences along with most-parsimonious VDJ recombination scenarios. In a later analysis, each TCR beta chain was defined by its CDR3 amino acid sequence together with its V-gene family, and reads lacking a unique V-gene family were excluded. A later analysis removed roughly 590 highly shared, low-generation-probability nucleotide sequences to deal with suspected cross-contamination and a sequencing artifact. A later analysis calculated a clonal expansion index for each public chain from normalized within-repertoire ranks of inferred template counts. A later analysis computed generation probabilities with a VDJ recombination model fitted to out-of-frame rearrangements, and checked the results against IGoR. In a later analysis, hypergeometric tests were used to score TCR-TCR, TCR-HLA and TCR-CMV co-occurrence, with a repertoire-size bias correction applied to TCR pairs. False discovery rates were estimated in a later analysis by permuting HLA or CMV assignments 20 times. In a later analysis, co-occurring TCRs were grouped with DBSCAN, and TCRdist sequence similarity was added when clustering was performed within HLA-allele-positive subsets. Repertoires with fewer than 30,000 or more than 120,000 public chains, plus five repertoires with anomalous nucleotide sharing, were excluded from co-occurrence clustering. Sourced from immuneACCESS, this table was stored by TCRdb with only in-frame sequences that have V and J called. A share of the clones is absent; for the studies checked, an unresolved V gene accounts for under half, and the remainder has no known explanation. V, J and clone size are taken as reported in that table, and D and trimming were inferred from the DNA itself. Recorded for this sample are around 150,000 clones; approximately 80% of them occurred a single time. The ten most abundant clones make up 1.5% to 2% of the sample.

CDR1 is given as SGHTA and CDR2 as FQGNSA, both from the germline V gene. Measured from the cysteine to the phenylalanine, the CDR3 is 15 residues long. Just CDR3 DNA is preserved here, 45 bases in frame from base 1. Trimming leaves V shorter by 5 bases and J shorter by 4 bases, with the junction holding 8 bases beyond the gene matches. The chain is assembled from TRBV7-2 and TRBJ2-7; TRBD1 matches 10 bases in the middle. Material: PBMCs. The origin of this receptor is a young woman in good health and CMV-seronegative. The CDR3 region: CASSTQDRGLYEQYF. The DNA is TGTGCCAGCAGCACTCAGGACAGGGGGTTGTACGAGCAGTACTTC.